The 20 T cell receptor beta chains below come from one sample, sequenced in a study of blood T cell repertoires in COVID-19. Libraries were prepared by immunoSEQ multiplex PCR; TCRdb keeps only in-frame clonotypes and omits some of them. The table records roughly 260,000 clones, approximately 90% of them present only once. The sample consisted of peripheral blood. The receptors derive from a woman in her thirties or forties with acute or convalescent COVID-19.

The chain has TRBV6-5 and TRBJ1-1, with a possible D match to TRBD1 (5 bases). The CDR3 length is 13 residues. Germline assignment: CDR1 MNHEY and CDR2 SVGAGI. V was shortened by 6 bases and J by 3 bases, with 11 bases between the two germline ends. CDR3 in DNA: TGTGCCAGCAGGCCCAGGGTTGACACTGAAGCTTTCTTT. Translation: CASRPRVDTEAFF.

V is TRBV5-1 and J is TRBJ1-2; TRBD1 matches at 11 bases. This CDR3 is built from 15 residues. Trimming at V came to 4 bases and at J to 3 bases, leaving 5 bases not matched to a gene. Germline lookup yields CDR1 SGHRS and CDR2 YFSETQ. The CDR3 sequence is CASSRRTGGDYGYTF. As DNA, the CDR3 is TGCGCCAGCAGCAGACGGACAGGGGGCGACTATGGCTACACCTTC.

The chain combines TRBV10-3 with TRBJ2-3; TRBD2 is a possible D gene (7 bases). The length of the CDR3 is 15 residues. V was clipped by 6 bases and J by 5 bases, with 18 bases between them. CDR1 and CDR2 (germline): ENHRY, SYGVKD. CDR3 region: CAIREGGGGGDTQYF. The CDR3 coding sequence is TGTGCCATCAGAGAGGGGGGGGGCGGAGGAGATACGCAGTATTTT.

The rearrangement uses TRBV10-3 and TRBJ2-2, with 10 bases that match TRBD2. This CDR3 region has 17 residues. The V gene end was trimmed by 5 bases and the J gene end by 2 bases; junction bases not matched to a gene: 8. Per the germline V gene, CDR1 is ENHRY and CDR2 is SYGVKD. The CDR3 spells CAISRQLAGPNTGELFF. CDR3 nucleotides: TGTGCCATCAGTCGTCAACTAGCGGGGCCCAACACCGGGGAGCTGTTTTTT.

The chain carries TRBV4-1 and TRBJ1-1; TRBD1 is a possible D gene (6 bases). The CDR3 spans 13 residues. CDR1 and CDR2 (germline): MGHRA, YSYEKL. V lost 4 bases and J 7 bases, leaving 13 bases between the germline ends. CDR3 sequence: CASSPPRTDEAFF. For the CDR3, the DNA is TGCGCCAGCAGCCCACCTAGGACAGATGAAGCTTTCTTT.

Concerning this clone: The sample contains more than one DNA sequence encoding this CDR3. The chain combines TRBV4-1 with TRBJ1-1, with unresolved D. Trimming took off 1 base at V and 1 base at J, with 4 bases between the two ends. The CDR3 has 13 residues. Germline V gene data show CDR1 as MGHRA and CDR2 as YSYEKL. CDR3 bases: TGCGCCAGCAGCCAAGCCCGGAACACTGAAGCTTTCTTT. This encodes CASSQARNTEAFF.

The rearrangement links TRBV6-6 to TRBJ2-7; D gene ambiguous. The CDR3 has 11 residues. CDR1 and CDR2 from the germline V gene are MNHNY and SVGAGI (reference sequence). Trimming left V 5 bases short and J 7 bases short, with 9 bases between. Here the CDR3 DNA reads TGTGCCAGCAGTAACCTGAGGGAGCAGTACGTC. This codes for CASSNLREQYV.

The rearrangement links TRBV5-1 to TRBJ2-3, with 7 positions matching TRBD1. V trimming: 5 bases; J trimming: 3 bases; junction bases outside the gene matches: 6. This CDR3 has 14 residues. Germline-derived CDR1 and CDR2 are SGHRS and YFSETQ. CDR3 in amino acids: CASRETGFTDTQYF. For the CDR3, the DNA is TGCGCCAGCAGGGAGACAGGGTTTACAGATACGCAGTATTTT.

The chain links TRBV2 to TRBJ2-2; no definite D call. The V and J ends lost 4 bases and 2 bases respectively, with 14 bases between them. Germline loops: CDR1 SNHLY, CDR2 FYNNEI. This CDR3 is built from 16 residues. The CDR3 here is CASSVFTRRNTGELFF. The CDR3 bases are TGTGCCAGCAGTGTGTTTACACGTCGTAACACCGGGGAGCTGTTTTTT. Full variable domain (rest looked up from reference TRBV2 and TRBJ2-2): EPEVTQTPSHQVTQMGQEVILRCVPISNHLYFYWYRQILGQKVEFLVSFYNNEISEKSEIFDDQFSVERPDGSNFTLKIRSTKLEDSAMYFCASSVFTRRNTGELFFGEGSRLTVL.

This clone occurred a few times. The genes are TRBV5-1 and TRBJ1-1; 7 positions agree with TRBD1. Germline V gene sequence: CDR1 SGHRS, CDR2 YFSETQ. Trimming took 1 base from V and 3 from J; bases not matched to a gene: 9. The CDR3 length is 16 residues. DNA for the CDR3: TGCGCCAGCAGCTTGACAGGGGACGTTTTTTACACTGAAGCTTTCTTT. This codes for CASSLTGDVFYTEAFF.

The gene calls are TRBV5-6 and TRBJ1-4; D is unresolved. V was clipped by 0 bases and J by 8 bases, with 17 bases between them. There are 16 residues in the CDR3. Germline V gives CDR1 SGHDT, CDR2 YYEEEE. The chain's CDR3 is CASSLAEPDGLEKLFF. For the CDR3, the DNA is TGTGCCAGCAGCTTGGCCGAGCCGGATGGACTAGAAAAACTGTTTTTT.

The chain carries TRBV7-8 and TRBJ2-5, with TRBD2 matching over 11 bases. V shed 2 bases, J shed 5 bases, and the junction held 10 bases outside the gene matches. The CDR3 runs to 17 residues. The V gene's germline CDR1 is SGHVS and CDR2 FQNEAQ. The CDR3, as DNA: TGTGCCAGCAGCTTAATAATAGCGGGGGGGCTGGAGGAGACCCAGTACTTC. Translation: CASSLIIAGGLEETQYF.

The rearrangement uses TRBV7-2 and TRBJ2-1, with a possible D match to TRBD2 (6 bases). Germline CDR1 and CDR2: SGHTA and FQGNSA. CDR3 size: 14 residues. Trimming pared 3 bases from V and 5 bases from J, leaving 11 bases between. The CDR3 here is CASSLGLVNNEQFF. The CDR3 DNA reads as TGTGCCAGCAGCTTGGGACTTGTCAACAATGAGCAGTTCTTC.

This CDR3 is CASSRGGTYEQYV. For the CDR3, the DNA is TGTGCCAGTAGTCGCGGCGGGACCTACGAGCAGTACGTC. This chain joins TRBV19 and TRBJ2-7, with D perhaps matching TRBD2 (6 bases). Germline-derived CDR1 and CDR2 are LNHDA and SQIVND (reference sequence). The CDR3 is 13 residues long. V shed 5 bases and J shed 2 bases, with 10 bases lying between them.

This clone was detected once. This chain joins TRBV6-5 and TRBJ1-2; the D is unclear. Germline V lookup: CDR1 MNHEY, CDR2 SVGAGI. Trimming pared 10 bases from V and 2 bases from J, leaving 20 bases between. CDR3 length: 15 amino acids. The CDR3 DNA sequence: TGTGCCACCGGATCCCGACACCGTTCCAACTATGGCTACACCTTC. It specifies CATGSRHRSNYGYTF.

The chain carries TRBV24-1 and TRBJ2-3, with 10 positions matching TRBD2. The germline gives CDR1 KGHDR, CDR2 SFDVKD. The CDR3 consists of 17 residues. The junction had 11 bases not matched to a gene; V was cut back by 4 bases and J by 5 bases. The CDR3 DNA follows: TGTGCCACCAGTGACCGGAACAGCGGGGGGGCCATAGATACGCAGTATTTT. Amino acids: CATSDRNSGGAIDTQYF.

The chain links TRBV5-5 to TRBJ2-3; TRBD2 matches at 7 bases. J gave up 5 bases and V 4 bases, and 16 bases lay outside the gene matches. Germline V gives CDR1 SGHKS, CDR2 YYEKEE (reference sequence). CDR3 length equals 17 residues. The CDR3 sequence: CASSARALGGRVDTQYF. As DNA, the CDR3 is TGTGCCAGCAGCGCCCGTGCCCTGGGGGGGAGGGTAGATACGCAGTATTTT.

V gene TRBV2 combines with J gene TRBJ1-2, with D possibly matching TRBD1 (6 bases). The CDR3 totals 15 residues. The V end lost 6 bases, the J end lost 4 bases, and 18 bases lay between the germline ends. Germline V gives CDR1 SNHLY, CDR2 FYNNEI. CDR3 sequence (DNA): TGTGCCAGCAGCTTCCCCCGAGGACAGTCCTATGGCTACACCTTC. Translating gives CASSFPRGQSYGYTF.

The rearrangement uses TRBV5-1 and TRBJ2-2; 11 positions match TRBD1. The ends lost 4 bases at V and 7 bases at J; junction bases unmatched: 9. Germline CDR1 reads SGHRS; CDR2 reads YFSETQ. CDR3 length: 16 residues. The CDR3 sequence: CASSPGQGAVVGELFF. The CDR3 DNA is TGCGCCAGCAGCCCCGGACAGGGGGCAGTTGTCGGGGAGCTGTTTTTT.

The chain uses TRBV6-1 and TRBJ1-4, with TRBD1 matching over 7 bases. CDR3 size: 16 residues. Germline CDR1 is MNHNS and CDR2 is SASEGT. V shed 0 bases and J 7 bases; nucleotides not matched to a gene: 8. This CDR3 is CASSEAILAGGEKLFF. In DNA form, the CDR3 reads TGTGCCAGCAGTGAAGCGATTTTGGCAGGGGGTGAAAAACTGTTTTTT.